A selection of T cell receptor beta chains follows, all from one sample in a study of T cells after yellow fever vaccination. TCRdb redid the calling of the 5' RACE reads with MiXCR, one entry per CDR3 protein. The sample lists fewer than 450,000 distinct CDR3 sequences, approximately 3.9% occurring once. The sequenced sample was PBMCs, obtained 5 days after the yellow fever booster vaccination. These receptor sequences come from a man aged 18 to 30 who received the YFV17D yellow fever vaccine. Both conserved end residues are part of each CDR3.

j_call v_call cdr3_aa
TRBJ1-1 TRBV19 CASSRGPPMNTEAFF
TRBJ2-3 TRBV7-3 CASSLTAARGTDTQYF
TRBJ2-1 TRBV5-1 CASSLGQEHNEQFF
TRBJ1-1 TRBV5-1 CASGPAGEAFF
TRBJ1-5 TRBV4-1 CASSQDHGNLNQPQHF
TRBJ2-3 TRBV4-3 CASSQDRSLAGTSTDTQYF
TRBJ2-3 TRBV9 CASSPLGGRDTQYF
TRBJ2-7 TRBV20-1 CSARDSQGHYEQYF
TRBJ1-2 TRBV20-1 CSAPPSTGPITF
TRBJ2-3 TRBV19 CASSITDSTDTQYF
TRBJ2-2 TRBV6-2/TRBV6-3 CASSFANTGELFF
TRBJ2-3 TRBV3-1 CASSQDNALAGTDTQYF
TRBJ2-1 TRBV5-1 CASSLIPRVVYNEQFF
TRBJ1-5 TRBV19 CASKQGDQPQHF
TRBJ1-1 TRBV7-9 CASNILQGAQTEAFF
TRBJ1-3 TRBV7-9 CASTNWLGTVVLWPGNTIYF
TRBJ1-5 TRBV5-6 CASSSLGAGNQPQHF